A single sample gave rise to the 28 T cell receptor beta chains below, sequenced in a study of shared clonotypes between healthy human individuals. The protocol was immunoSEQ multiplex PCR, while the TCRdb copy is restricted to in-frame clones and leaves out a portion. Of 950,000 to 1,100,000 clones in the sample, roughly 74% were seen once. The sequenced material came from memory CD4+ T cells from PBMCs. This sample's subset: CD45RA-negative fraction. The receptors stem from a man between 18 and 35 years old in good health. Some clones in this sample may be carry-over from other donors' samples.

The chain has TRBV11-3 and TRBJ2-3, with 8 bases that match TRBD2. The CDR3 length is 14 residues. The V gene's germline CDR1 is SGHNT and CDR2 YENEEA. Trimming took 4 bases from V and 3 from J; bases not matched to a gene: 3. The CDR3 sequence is CASSSGRGTDTQYF. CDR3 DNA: TGTGCCAGCAGCTCCGGGAGGGGAACAGATACGCAGTATTTT.

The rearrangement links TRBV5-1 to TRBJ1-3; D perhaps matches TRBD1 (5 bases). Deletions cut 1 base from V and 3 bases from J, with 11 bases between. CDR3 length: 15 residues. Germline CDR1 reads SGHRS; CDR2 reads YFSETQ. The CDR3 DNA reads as TGCGCCAGCAGCTTGATGGGGGGTAGTGGAAACACCATATATTTT. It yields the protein CASSLMGGSGNTIYF.

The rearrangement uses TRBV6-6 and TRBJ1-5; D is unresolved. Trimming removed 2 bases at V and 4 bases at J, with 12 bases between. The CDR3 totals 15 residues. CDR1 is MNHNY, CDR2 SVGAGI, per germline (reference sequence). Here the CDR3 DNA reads TGTGCCAGCAGTTACGATTCGGCTCCTAATCAGCCCCAGCATTTT. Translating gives CASSYDSAPNQPQHF.

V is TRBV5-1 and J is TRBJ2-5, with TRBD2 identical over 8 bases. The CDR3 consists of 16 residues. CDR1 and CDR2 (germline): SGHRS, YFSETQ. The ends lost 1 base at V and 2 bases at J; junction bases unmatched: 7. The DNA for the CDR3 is TGCGCCAGCAGCTTGTCCATGCTAGCGGGTCAAGAGACCCAGTACTTC. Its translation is CASSLSMLAGQETQYF.

Here the CDR3 DNA reads TGTGCCAGCACCCGGAATCCCGGGAGCATGACCACCGGGGAGCTGTTTTTT. Translation: CASTRNPGSMTTGELFF. The V and J genes are TRBV27 and TRBJ2-2, with D tentatively TRBD2 (6 bases). The germline V gene encodes CDR1 MNHEY and CDR2 SMNVEV (reference sequence). This CDR3 contains 17 residues. Trimming cost V 7 bases and J 4 bases, with 22 bases left between them.

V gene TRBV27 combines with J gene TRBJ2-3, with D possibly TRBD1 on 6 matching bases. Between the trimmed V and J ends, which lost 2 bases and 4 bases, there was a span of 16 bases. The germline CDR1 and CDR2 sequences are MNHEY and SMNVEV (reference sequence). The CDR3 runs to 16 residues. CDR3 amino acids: CASSLGPSRGPDTQYF. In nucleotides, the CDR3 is TGTGCCAGCAGTTTAGGCCCTAGCAGGGGCCCAGATACGCAGTATTTT.

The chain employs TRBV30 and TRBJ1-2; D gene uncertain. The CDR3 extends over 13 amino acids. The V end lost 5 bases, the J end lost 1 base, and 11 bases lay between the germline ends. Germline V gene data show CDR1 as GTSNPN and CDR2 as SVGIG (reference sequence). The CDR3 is CAWRGPGNYGYTF. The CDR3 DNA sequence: TGTGCCTGGCGCGGACCGGGTAACTATGGCTACACCTTC.

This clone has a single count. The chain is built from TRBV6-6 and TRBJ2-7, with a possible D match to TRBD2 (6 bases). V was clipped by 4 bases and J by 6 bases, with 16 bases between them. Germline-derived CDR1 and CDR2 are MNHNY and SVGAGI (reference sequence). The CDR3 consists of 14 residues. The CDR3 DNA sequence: TGTGCCAGCAGTTCCCCGGGACTTTTATCCGAGCAGTACTTC. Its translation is CASSSPGLLSEQYF.

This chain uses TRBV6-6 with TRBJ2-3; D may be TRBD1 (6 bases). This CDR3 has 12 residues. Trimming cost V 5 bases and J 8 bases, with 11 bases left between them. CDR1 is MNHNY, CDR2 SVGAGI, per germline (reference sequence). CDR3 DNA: TGTGCCAGCAGTCCACGAGGGGGTACGCAGTATTTT. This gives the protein CASSPRGGTQYF.

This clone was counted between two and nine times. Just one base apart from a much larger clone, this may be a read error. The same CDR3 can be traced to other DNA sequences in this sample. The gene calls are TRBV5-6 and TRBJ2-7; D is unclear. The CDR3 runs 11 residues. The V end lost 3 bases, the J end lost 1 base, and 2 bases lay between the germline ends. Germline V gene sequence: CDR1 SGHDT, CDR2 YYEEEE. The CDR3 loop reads CASSSSYEQYF. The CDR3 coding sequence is TGTGCCAGCAGCTCTTCCTACGAGCAGTACTTC.

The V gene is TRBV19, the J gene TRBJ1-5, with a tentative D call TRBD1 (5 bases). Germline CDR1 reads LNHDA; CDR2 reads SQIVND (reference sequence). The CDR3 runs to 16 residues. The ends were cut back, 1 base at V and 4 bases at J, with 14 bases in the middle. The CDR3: CASSIGLVGGNQPQHF. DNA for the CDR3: TGTGCCAGTAGTATAGGGTTGGTGGGGGGAAATCAGCCCCAGCATTTT.

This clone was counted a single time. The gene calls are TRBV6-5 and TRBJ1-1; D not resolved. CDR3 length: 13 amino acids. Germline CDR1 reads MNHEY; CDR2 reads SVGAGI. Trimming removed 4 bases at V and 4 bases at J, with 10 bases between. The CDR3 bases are TGTGCCAGCAGTTTCAACCGGGGCACTGAAGCTTTCTTT. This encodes CASSFNRGTEAFF.

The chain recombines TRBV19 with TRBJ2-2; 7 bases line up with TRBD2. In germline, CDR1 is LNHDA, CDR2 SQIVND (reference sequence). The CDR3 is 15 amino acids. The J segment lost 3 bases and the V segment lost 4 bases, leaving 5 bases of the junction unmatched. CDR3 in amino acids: CASSNLAAYTGELFF. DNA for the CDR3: TGTGCCAGTAGTAACCTAGCGGCCTACACCGGGGAGCTGTTTTTT.

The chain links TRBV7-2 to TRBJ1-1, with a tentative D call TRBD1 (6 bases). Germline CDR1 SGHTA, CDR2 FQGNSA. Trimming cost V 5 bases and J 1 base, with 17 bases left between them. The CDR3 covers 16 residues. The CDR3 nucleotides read TGTGCCAGCAGCCCATCTATAGGGGGGAGGAACACTGAAGCTTTCTTT. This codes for CASSPSIGGRNTEAFF. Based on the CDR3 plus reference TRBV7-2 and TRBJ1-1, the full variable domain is GAGVSQSPSNKVTEKGKDVELRCDPISGHTALYWYRQSLGQGLEFLIYFQGNSAPDKSGLPSDRFSAERTGGSVSTLTIQRTQQEDSAVYLCASSPSIGGRNTEAFFGQGTRLTVV.

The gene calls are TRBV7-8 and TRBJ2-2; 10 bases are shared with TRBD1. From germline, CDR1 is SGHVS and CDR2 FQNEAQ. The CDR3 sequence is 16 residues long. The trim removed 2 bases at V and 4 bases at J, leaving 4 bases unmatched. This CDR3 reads CASSLRQGAVTGELFF. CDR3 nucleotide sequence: TGTGCCAGCAGCTTAAGACAGGGGGCGGTCACCGGGGAGCTGTTTTTT.

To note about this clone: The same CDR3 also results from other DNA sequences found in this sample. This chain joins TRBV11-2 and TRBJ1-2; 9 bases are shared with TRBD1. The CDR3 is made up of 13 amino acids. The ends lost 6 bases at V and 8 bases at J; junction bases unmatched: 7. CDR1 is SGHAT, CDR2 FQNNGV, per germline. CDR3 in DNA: TGTGCCAGCAGTCCCGACAGGGGGGGCGGCTACACCTTC. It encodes CASSPDRGGGYTF. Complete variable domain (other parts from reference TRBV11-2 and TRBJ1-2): EAGVAQSPRYKIIEKRQSVAFWCNPISGHATLYWYQQILGQGPKLLIQFQNNGVVDDSQLPKDRFSAERLKGVDSTLKIQPAKLEDSAVYLCASSPDRGGGYTFGSGTRLTVV.

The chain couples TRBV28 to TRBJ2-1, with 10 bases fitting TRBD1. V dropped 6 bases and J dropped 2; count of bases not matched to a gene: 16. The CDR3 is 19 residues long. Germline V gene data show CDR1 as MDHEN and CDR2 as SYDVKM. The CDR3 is CASRVGGQGLRKTYNEQFF. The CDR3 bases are TGTGCCAGCAGGGTAGGGGGACAGGGGCTTCGAAAGACCTACAATGAGCAGTTCTTC.

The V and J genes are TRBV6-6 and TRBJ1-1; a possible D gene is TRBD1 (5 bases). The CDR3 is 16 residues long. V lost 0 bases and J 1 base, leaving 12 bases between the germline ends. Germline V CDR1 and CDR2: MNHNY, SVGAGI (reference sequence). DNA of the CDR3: TGTGCCAGCAGTTACTCGCCCCGGGACGGGAACACTGAAGCTTTCTTT. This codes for CASSYSPRDGNTEAFF.

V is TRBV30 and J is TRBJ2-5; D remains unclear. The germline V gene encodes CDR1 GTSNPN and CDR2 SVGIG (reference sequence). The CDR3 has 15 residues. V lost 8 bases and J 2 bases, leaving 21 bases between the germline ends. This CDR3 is CASSLALGRQETQYF. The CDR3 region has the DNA TGTGCCAGCAGCTTAGCATTGGGTAGACAAGAGACCCAGTACTTC.

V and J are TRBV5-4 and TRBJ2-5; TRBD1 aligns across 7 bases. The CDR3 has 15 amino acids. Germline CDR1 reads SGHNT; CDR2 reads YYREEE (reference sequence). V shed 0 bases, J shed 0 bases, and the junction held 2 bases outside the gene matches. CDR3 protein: CASSLGQGYQETQYF. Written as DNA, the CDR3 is TGTGCCAGCAGCTTGGGACAGGGTTACCAAGAGACCCAGTACTTC.

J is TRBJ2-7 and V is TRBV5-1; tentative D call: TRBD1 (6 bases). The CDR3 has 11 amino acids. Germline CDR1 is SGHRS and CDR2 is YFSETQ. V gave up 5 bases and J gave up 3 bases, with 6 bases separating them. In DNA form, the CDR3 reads TGCGCCAGCAGAGGGGGCTACGAGCAGTACTTC. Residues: CASRGGYEQYF.

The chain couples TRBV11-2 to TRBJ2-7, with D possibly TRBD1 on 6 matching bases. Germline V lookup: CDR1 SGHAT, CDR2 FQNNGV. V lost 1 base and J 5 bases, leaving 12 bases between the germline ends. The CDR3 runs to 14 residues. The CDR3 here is CASSLGTGHHEQYF. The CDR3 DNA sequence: TGTGCCAGCAGCTTAGGCACAGGGCACCACGAGCAGTACTTC.

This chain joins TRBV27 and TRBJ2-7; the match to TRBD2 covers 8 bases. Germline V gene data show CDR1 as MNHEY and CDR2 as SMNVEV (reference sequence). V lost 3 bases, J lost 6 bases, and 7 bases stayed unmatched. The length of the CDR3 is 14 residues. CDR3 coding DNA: TGTGCCAGCAGTTTTACTAGCGGCCCTCGCGAGCAGTACTTC. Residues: CASSFTSGPREQYF.

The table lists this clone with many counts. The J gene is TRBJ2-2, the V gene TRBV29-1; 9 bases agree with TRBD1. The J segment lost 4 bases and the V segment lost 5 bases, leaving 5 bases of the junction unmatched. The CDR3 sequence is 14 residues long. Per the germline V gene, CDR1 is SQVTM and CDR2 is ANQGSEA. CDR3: CSVSRQGGTGELFF. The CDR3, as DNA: TGCAGCGTTTCAAGACAGGGGGGCACCGGGGAGCTGTTTTTT.

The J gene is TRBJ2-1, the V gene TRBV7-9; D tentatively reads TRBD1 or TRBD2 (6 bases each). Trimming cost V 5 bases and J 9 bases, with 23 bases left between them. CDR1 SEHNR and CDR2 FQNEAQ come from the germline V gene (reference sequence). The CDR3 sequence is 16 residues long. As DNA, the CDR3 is TGTGCCAGCAGCCCCTCGGGGGCCAGGAGAGCGAGTGAGCAGTTCTTC. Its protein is CASSPSGARRASEQFF.

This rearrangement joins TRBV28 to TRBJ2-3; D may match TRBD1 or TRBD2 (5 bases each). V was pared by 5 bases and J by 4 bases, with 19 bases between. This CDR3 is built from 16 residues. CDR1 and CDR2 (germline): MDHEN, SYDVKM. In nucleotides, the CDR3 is TGTGCCAGCAGTATCCCGGGGACCAGCCCCCCAGATACGCAGTATTTT. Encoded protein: CASSIPGTSPPDTQYF.

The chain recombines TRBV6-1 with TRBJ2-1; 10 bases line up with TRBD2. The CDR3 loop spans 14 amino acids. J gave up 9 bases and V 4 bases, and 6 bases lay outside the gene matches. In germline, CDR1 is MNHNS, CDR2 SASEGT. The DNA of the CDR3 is TGTGCCAGCAGTGCCCAGCGGGAGGGAGTTGAGCAGTTCTTC. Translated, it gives CASSAQREGVEQFF.

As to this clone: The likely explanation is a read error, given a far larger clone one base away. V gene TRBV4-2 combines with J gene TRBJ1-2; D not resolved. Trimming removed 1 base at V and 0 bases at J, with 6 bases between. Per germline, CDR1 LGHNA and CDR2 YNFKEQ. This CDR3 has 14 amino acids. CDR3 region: CASSQGAANYGYTF. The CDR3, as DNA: TGTGCCAGCAGCCAAGGAGCAGCTAACTATGGCTACACCTTC.